This TCR beta chain was sequenced during a study of shared clonotypes between healthy human individuals. The count of this clone is one. Naive CD8 cells were CD45RO-negative, positively selected for CCR7, excluding terminally differentiated effector memory CD45RA+ cells. Deep level was the assay's run setting. Genomic DNA (from each subset) was split evenly across several immunoSEQ plates. The method was immunoSEQ multiplex PCR; TCRdb's version includes in-frame clones alone and lacks a portion of them. The sample shows 2 million or so clones, roughly 94% of them seen only once. The CDR3 consists of 15 residues. Unmatched junction bases numbered 5, after V lost 4 bases and J lost 2 bases. Germline V gene sequence: CDR1 SQVTM, CDR2 ANQGSEA.

The sequence was obtained from a man aged 18 to 35 in good health. Sequencing was carried out using naive CD8+ T cells sorted from blood. The rearrangement joins TRBV29-1 to TRBJ2-1; TRBD2 agrees at 10 bases. This CDR3 reads CSVGTSGHPYNEQFF. CDR3 nucleotides: TGCAGCGTTGGGACTAGCGGCCACCCCTACAATGAGCAGTTCTTC.